What follows are 28 T cell receptor beta chains derived from one specimen sequenced in a study of T cells after yellow fever vaccination. TCRdb reanalysed the 5' RACE reads using MiXCR and keeps one entry per CDR3 protein. The sample has under 150,000 distinct CDR3 sequences, roughly 15% seen once; the top ten hold roughly 43%. This specimen was CD8+ T cells sorted from PBMCs, taken 5 days after the yellow fever booster vaccination. Source of these receptors: a young man who received the YFV17D yellow fever vaccine.

CDR3 coding DNA: TGTGCCAGCAGCTTAGTGGGGGGCCCCACCGGGGAGCTGTTTTTT. Its protein product is CASSLVGGPTGELFF. The chain has TRBV7-2 and TRBJ2-2; D tentatively fits TRBD1 or TRBD2 (6 bases each). The CDR3 is 15 residues long. V was pared by 1 base and J by 4 bases, with 10 bases between. Germline V CDR1 and CDR2: SGHTA, FQGNSA. Full variable domain (missing parts from reference TRBV7-2 and TRBJ2-2): GAGVSQSPSNKVTEKGKDVELRCDPISGHTALYWYRQSLGQGLEFLIYFQGNSAPDKSGLPSDRFSAERTGGSVSTLTIQRTQQEDSAVYLCASSLVGGPTGELFFGEGSRLTVL.

The V and J genes are TRBV7-9 and TRBJ1-3; D unclear. The CDR3 loop spans 18 amino acids. Trimming stripped 1 base from V and 1 base from J, with 17 bases between. Germline CDR1 and CDR2: SEHNR and FQNEAQ (reference sequence). CDR3 amino acids: CASSLGAGLSGSGNTIYF. The CDR3 DNA reads as TGTGCCAGCAGCTTAGGGGCAGGCCTTTCGGGATCTGGAAACACCATATATTTT.

In this sample, this clonotype turned up a few times. This chain links TRBV20-1 with TRBJ2-7; the D is unclear. The V gene lost 6 bases and the J gene lost 2 bases, with 17 bases spanning the gap. This CDR3 has 14 residues. Germline V CDR1 and CDR2: DFQATT, SNEGSKA (reference sequence). DNA for the CDR3: TGCAGTGCCCATTCCCCAATAGCAACCTACGAGCAGTACTTC. Translating gives CSAHSPIATYEQYF.

This chain links TRBV12-3 or TRBV12-4 with TRBJ2-7, with TRBD1 identical over 11 bases. The trim removed 5 bases at V and 3 bases at J, leaving 9 bases unmatched. The CDR3 is made up of 16 amino acids. CDR3 sequence: CASSQIRGQGDYEQYF. CDR3 bases: TGTGCCAGCAGTCAGATTCGGGGACAGGGGGACTACGAGCAGTACTTC.

The rearrangement joins TRBV5-1 to TRBJ1-1; no firm D call. Germline V lookup: CDR1 SGHRS, CDR2 YFSETQ. The CDR3 contains 14 residues. V was clipped by 0 bases and J by 0 bases, with 6 bases between them. The CDR3 coding sequence is TGCGCCAGCAGCTTGGGGCATATGAACACTGAAGCTTTCTTT. It codes for CASSLGHMNTEAFF.

V gene TRBV5-1 combines with J gene TRBJ2-7, with D perhaps matching TRBD2 (5 bases). Trimming took 1 base from V and 2 from J, leaving 10 bases between them. The CDR3 is made up of 14 amino acids. The germline gives CDR1 SGHRS, CDR2 YFSETQ. CDR3 bases: TGCGCCAGCAGCTTGACAGTCGGGGCCTACGAGCAGTACGTC. Its translation: CASSLTVGAYEQYV.

The J gene is TRBJ2-7, the V gene TRBV21-1; the table names TRBD1, a call not compared with the DNA. TRBV21-1 is deemed a pseudogene. The length of the CDR3 is 18 residues. This CDR3 is CASSKERRLGGSPYEQYV. The CDR3 DNA follows: TGTGCCAGCAGCAAAGAGCGACGTTTAGGGGGTTCTCCCTACGAGCAGTACGTC.

This clonotype appeared a few times. The chain is built from TRBV4-3 and TRBJ2-2; no reliable D call. The CDR3 length is 14 residues. Trimming removed 4 bases from V and 0 bases from J, with 6 bases in between. The germline CDR1 and CDR2 sequences are LGHNA and YSLEER. In DNA, the CDR3 is TGCGCCAGCAGCCTGTATACGAACACCGGGGAGCTGTTTTTT. Translation gives CASSLYTNTGELFF.

The chain recombines TRBV15 with TRBJ1-4; TRBD1 is a possible D gene (5 bases). The germline V gene has CDR1 LNHNV and CDR2 YYDKDF (reference sequence). The CDR3 is 17 amino acids. Trimming shortened V by 1 base and J by 4 bases, and 16 bases separated the two germline ends. CDR3 protein: CATSRGLLGLVNEKLFF. CDR3 nucleotides: TGTGCCACCAGCAGAGGTCTACTGGGGCTGGTTAATGAAAAACTGTTTTTT. The variable domain in full, with the rest retrieved from reference TRBV15 and TRBJ1-4, is DAMVIQNPRYQVTQFGKPVTLSCSQTLNHNVMYWYQQKSSQAPKLLFHYYDKDFNNEADTPDNFQSRRPNTSFCFLDIRSPGLGDTAMYLCATSRGLLGLVNEKLFFGSGTQLSVL.

This clonotype was detected only a few times. The rearrangement links TRBV14 to TRBJ2-2; D gene unclear. Germline loops: CDR1 SGHDN, CDR2 FVKESK. The CDR3 consists of 17 residues. Trimming removed 5 bases at V and 2 bases at J, with 18 bases between. CDR3 nucleotides: TGTGCCAGCAGCGACAAGTTTTGGACGGTTAACACCGGGGAGCTGTTTTTT. Its protein product is CASSDKFWTVNTGELFF.

This clonotype has a single count. The J gene is TRBJ2-2, the V gene TRBV7-9, with 7 positions matching TRBD1. V dropped 5 bases and J dropped 0; count of bases not matched to a gene: 6. There are 16 residues in the CDR3. From germline, CDR1 is SEHNR and CDR2 FQNEAQ (reference sequence). The DNA of the CDR3 is TGTGCCAGCAGCGATACCGACAGGGCGAACACCGGGGAGCTGTTTTTT. It translates to CASSDTDRANTGELFF.

This chain links TRBV10-3 with TRBJ2-7; D unclear. CDR3 size: 13 residues. Germline V gene lookup returns CDR1 ENHRY and CDR2 SYGVKD. V was clipped by 4 bases and J by 3 bases, with 10 bases between them. CDR3 region: CAISVEESYEQYF. In DNA form, the CDR3 reads TGTGCCATCAGTGTTGAGGAAAGCTACGAGCAGTACTTC.

This sequence joins TRBV5-5 and TRBJ2-5, with D tentatively TRBD2 (5 bases). Trimming left V 3 bases short and J 4 bases short, with 10 bases between. The germline V gene has CDR1 SGHKS and CDR2 YYEKEE (reference sequence). The CDR3 length is 13 residues. The DNA of the CDR3 is TGTGCCAGCAGCTGGACGGGGTCAGAGACCCAGTACTTC. This encodes CASSWTGSETQYF.

This clonotype was observed a few times. The CDR3 sequence is CASTPTGTFTEAFF. The CDR3 DNA sequence: TGTGCCAGCACCCCGACAGGGACCTTCACTGAAGCTTTCTTT. The gene calls are TRBV6-5 and TRBJ1-1; 7 bases are shared with TRBD1. V lost 7 bases to trimming and J lost 4 bases; unmatched junction nucleotides: 9. The CDR3 consists of 14 residues. The germline gives CDR1 MNHEY, CDR2 SVGAGI.

The chain carries TRBV6-4 and TRBJ2-3; D is possibly TRBD1 (6 bases). The CDR3 contains 15 residues. Germline V gene lookup returns CDR1 MRHNA and CDR2 SNTAGT. Trimming left V 3 bases short and J 3 bases short, with 13 bases between. CDR3 sequence (DNA): TGTGCCAGCAGTGAAACCAGGGGTGGGACAGATACGCAGTATTTT. It is translated as CASSETRGGTDTQYF.

The chain combines TRBV3-1 with TRBJ2-1, with D maybe TRBD2 (6 bases). CDR3 size: 18 residues. The V gene's germline CDR1 is LGHDT and CDR2 YNNKEL (reference sequence). The V gene lost 0 bases and the J gene lost 7 bases, with 22 bases spanning the gap. The CDR3 nucleotides read TGTGCCAGCAGCCAAGATGGACCGGGGGTTTACGGTAGGAATGAGCAGTTCTTC. It codes for CASSQDGPGVYGRNEQFF.

This clonotype was found a few times. The rearrangement uses TRBV20-1 and TRBJ1-2, with 11 positions matching TRBD1. CDR1 is DFQATT, CDR2 SNEGSKA, per germline (reference sequence). The CDR3 consists of 16 residues. V trimming: 4 bases; J trimming: 4 bases; junction bases outside the gene matches: 11. CDR3 loop: CSAMSRDRGVGYGYTF. As DNA, the CDR3 is TGCAGTGCTATGAGTCGGGACAGGGGGGTTGGCTATGGCTACACCTTC.

A few counts support this clonotype. This rearrangement joins TRBV12-3 or TRBV12-4 to TRBJ1-2; possibly TRBD1 for D (5 bases). This CDR3 is built from 13 residues. The V gene lost 6 bases and the J gene lost 5 bases, with 13 bases spanning the gap. As DNA, the CDR3 is TGTGCCAGCAGCAACCTGGGACTGTATGGCTACACCTTC. Its protein is CASSNLGLYGYTF.

This clonotype was detected a few times. V usage is TRBV7-6 and J usage is TRBJ2-1; 7 positions match TRBD2. This CDR3 is 14 amino acids long. Germline V lookup: CDR1 SGHVS, CDR2 FNYEAQ. Trimming at V came to 6 bases and at J to 8 bases, leaving 10 bases not matched to a gene. The DNA for the CDR3 is TGTGCCAGCAGTCTTTGGGGGGGGAGGGATGAGCAGTTCTTC. Protein product: CASSLWGGRDEQFF.

This clonotype was seen more than once but under ten times. This chain uses TRBV7-9 with TRBJ2-1, with D possibly being TRBD2 (7 bases). The CDR3 extends over 15 amino acids. Germline V lookup: CDR1 SEHNR, CDR2 FQNEAQ (reference sequence). V lost 0 bases and J 7 bases, leaving 13 bases between the germline ends. Here the CDR3 DNA reads TGTGCCAGCAGCTTAGCGGGCGGGGGACAAAATGAGCAGTTCTTC. This sequence encodes CASSLAGGGQNEQFF.

In DNA form, the CDR3 reads TGTGCCAGCAGCTTGGGAGAAAGTAGCAATCAGCCCCAGCATTTT. Translation gives CASSLGESSNQPQHF. The chain links TRBV5-5 to TRBJ1-5; D is ambiguous. CDR3 length equals 15 residues. CDR1 and CDR2 from the germline V gene are SGHKS and YYEKEE (reference sequence). With 0 bases removed from V and 0 bases from J, the gap between germline ends came to 7 bases.

This clonotype showed up just a few times. The chain has TRBV9 and TRBJ1-5; D remains ambiguous. Germline CDR1 SGDLS, CDR2 YYNGEE. V dropped 4 bases and J dropped 5 bases, with 13 bases sitting between them. The CDR3 length is 14 residues. The CDR3 loop reads CASSLEGTYQPQHF. CDR3 nucleotides: TGTGCCAGCAGCTTGGAGGGTACTTATCAGCCCCAGCATTTT.

V usage is TRBV5-5 and J usage is TRBJ2-1; D unclear. CDR1 is SGHKS and CDR2 is YYEKEE in the germline V gene (reference sequence). There are 14 residues in the CDR3. Deletions cut 2 bases from V and 6 bases from J, with 12 bases between. The chain's CDR3 is CASSFTWTANEQFF. The CDR3 nucleotides read TGTGCCAGCAGCTTCACATGGACGGCCAATGAGCAGTTCTTC.

The chain employs TRBV9 and TRBJ1-6; possible D gene TRBD1, 6 bases. The CDR3 covers 13 residues. Germline CDR1 SGDLS, CDR2 YYNGEE. The ends were cut back, 4 bases at V and 9 bases at J, with 11 bases in the middle. Here the CDR3 DNA reads TGTGCCAGCAGCCCGGGGGGCGTTTCACCCCTCCACTTT. Translated, it gives CASSPGGVSPLHF.

The chain has TRBV7-2 and TRBJ2-7; no definite D call. The CDR3 consists of 13 residues. Trimming stripped 3 bases from V and 1 base from J, with 7 bases between. Germline CDR1 reads SGHTA; CDR2 reads FQGNSA. In DNA, the CDR3 is TGTGCCAGCAGCTTCCTGGATTCCTACGAGCAGTACTTC. This gives the protein CASSFLDSYEQYF.

The V call is TRBV5-6, the J call TRBJ2-1, with TRBD2 matching over 10 bases. V shed 3 bases and J 4 bases; nucleotides not matched to a gene: 7. The CDR3 runs to 16 residues. Germline CDR1 SGHDT, CDR2 YYEEEE. In DNA, the CDR3 is TGTGCCAGCAGCTCGGCTAGCGGGAGTCTATACAATGAGCAGTTCTTC. Protein sequence: CASSSASGSLYNEQFF.

This clonotype was counted ten times or more. The CDR3: CASSQDLSSGANVLTF. DNA of the CDR3: TGCGCCAGCAGCCAAGATCTTAGCTCTGGGGCCAACGTCCTGACTTTC. The chain employs TRBV4-3 and TRBJ2-6; no clear D gene. The germline V and J ends were trimmed by 0 bases and 0 bases, with 6 bases remaining between them. The CDR3 runs 16 residues. The germline V gene encodes CDR1 LGHNA and CDR2 YSLEER.

The V call is TRBV19, the J call TRBJ1-1; no firm D call. CDR1 and CDR2 from the germline V gene are LNHDA and SQIVND (reference sequence). V was pared by 8 bases and J by 2 bases, with 9 bases between. CDR3 length: 12 amino acids. The CDR3 DNA reads TGTGCCAGTCGGTACGGAAACACTGAAGCTTTCTTT. This codes for CASRYGNTEAFF.